This entry lists 12 T cell receptor beta chains sequenced from one sample in a study of T cells in Graves' hyperthyroidism and ophthalmopathy. Using RNA transcripts as the source, TCR beta CDR3 regions were amplified. When the TCR CDR3 underwent first-round RT-PCR, the HTBI primer set was used. TCRdb re-derived calls from the multiplex PCR reads in MiXCR, one entry per CDR3 protein. The sample has some 250,000 distinct CDR3 sequences; approximately 15% are singletons. Sequencing used blood. These TCRs come from a woman aged 40 to 49 with Graves' hyperthyroidism that later progressed to Graves' ophthalmopathy.

The table lists this clonotype with a few counts. The rearrangement links TRBV20-1 to TRBJ1-5; D not resolved. Trimming left V 5 bases short and J 6 bases short, with 11 bases between. CDR1 DFQATT and CDR2 SNEGSKA come from the germline V gene (reference sequence). CDR3 length: 12 amino acids. The chain's CDR3 is CSAQPVVQPQHF. CDR3 DNA sequence: TGCAGTGCTCAACCCGTTGTTCAGCCCCAGCATTTT.

Many counts were recorded for this clonotype. The CDR3 region is CASSQQGYDTGELFF. CDR3 coding DNA: TGCGCCAGCAGCCAACAGGGTTATGACACCGGGGAGCTGTTTTTT. V usage is TRBV5-1 and J usage is TRBJ2-2; the D gene is possibly TRBD1 (6 bases). The V end was cut by 4 bases, the J end by 3 bases, with 13 bases between. The CDR3 loop spans 15 amino acids. Germline V gene data show CDR1 as SGHRS and CDR2 as YFSETQ.

The J gene is TRBJ2-7, the V gene TRBV19; either TRBD1 or TRBD2 may fit D (6 bases each). Between the trimmed V and J ends, which lost 7 bases and 5 bases, there was a span of 18 bases. The CDR3 runs to 14 residues. The germline V gene encodes CDR1 LNHDA and CDR2 SQIVND (reference sequence). The CDR3 spells CASKEGGLGNEQYF. Here the CDR3 DNA reads TGTGCCAGTAAAGAGGGGGGTCTCGGGAACGAGCAGTACTTC.

At least ten counts were recorded for this clonotype. The rearrangement links TRBV7-9 to TRBJ1-4; no firm D call. Germline-derived CDR1 and CDR2 are SEHNR and FQNEAQ (reference sequence). CDR3 size: 16 residues. V was trimmed by 3 bases and J by 7 bases, leaving 18 bases between them. The chain's CDR3 is CASSLTPGLFFEKLFF. CDR3 DNA sequence: TGTGCCAGCAGCTTGACCCCCGGCCTCTTCTTTGAAAAACTGTTTTTT.

In its sample, this clonotype was seen many times. The genes are TRBV9 and TRBJ2-3; 9 bases are a match to TRBD2. Unmatched junction bases numbered 3, after V lost 4 bases and J lost 3 bases. This CDR3 spans 14 amino acids. CDR1 and CDR2 (germline): SGDLS, YYNGEE. CDR3 sequence reads: CASSKLAGTDTQYF. The CDR3, as DNA: TGTGCCAGCAGCAAACTAGCGGGTACAGATACGCAGTATTTT.

Ten or more counts support this clonotype. The chain employs TRBV6-1 and TRBJ2-5; either TRBD1 or TRBD2 may fit D (5 bases each). Trimming took off 0 bases at V and 5 bases at J, with 16 bases between the two ends. The CDR3 is 16 residues long. Germline V gene data show CDR1 as MNHNS and CDR2 as SASEGT. CDR3 in amino acids: CASSEAPGPSGETQYF. CDR3 bases: TGTGCCAGCAGTGAAGCGCCAGGGCCATCGGGGGAGACCCAGTACTTC.

In this sample, this clonotype turned up many times. The J gene is TRBJ1-2, the V gene TRBV29-1, with a weak D call TRBD1 (5 bases). Germline loops: CDR1 SQVTM, CDR2 ANQGSEA. The V and J ends lost 8 bases and 7 bases respectively, with 11 bases between them. This CDR3 has 10 amino acids. In nucleotides, the CDR3 is TGCAGCATAGGCCAGGGTGGCTACACCTTC. Its protein is CSIGQGGYTF.

Concerning this clonotype: This may arise from a read error, as a much more abundant clone is one base away. This rearrangement joins TRBV5-8 to TRBJ1-6; no definite D call. CDR1 is SGHTS, CDR2 YDEGEE, per germline. This CDR3 is built from 15 residues. Trimming took 4 bases from V and 8 from J, leaving 16 bases between them. The CDR3 DNA follows: TGTGCCAGCAGCCACACAATGGGAATTGATTCACCCCTCCACTTT. Protein product: CASSHTMGIDSPLHF.

V and J are TRBV4-2 and TRBJ2-7; D unresolved. Trimming shortened V by 0 bases and J by 7 bases, and 10 bases separated the two germline ends. Germline lookup yields CDR1 LGHNA and CDR2 YNFKEQ. The CDR3 contains 13 residues. CDR3 sequence: CASSQDPNSEQYF. The CDR3 DNA follows: TGTGCCAGCAGCCAAGACCCTAACTCTGAGCAGTACTTC.

A note on this clonotype: At one end, the junction sequence differs from germline, possibly due to a read error. This chain uses TRBV28 with TRBJ2-5; 7 nucleotides match TRBD1. The length of the CDR3 is 16 residues. Germline CDR1 reads MDHEN; CDR2 reads SYDVKM. The CDR3 loop reads CASSLSTGTVRETQYF. The DNA for the CDR3 is TGTGCCAGCAGCCTTTCTACCGGGACAGTCCGAGAGACCCAGTATTTC.

This clonotype turned up a few times. A read error may explain this, as a much larger clone is one base away. Because the CDR3 is missing its conserved closing phenylalanine or tryptophan, this is likely a read error. The gene calls are TRBV29-1 and TRBJ2-2; the D gene is possibly TRBD2 (5 bases). Trimming shortened V by 6 bases and J by 1 base, and 12 bases separated the two germline ends. CDR1 and CDR2 (germline): SQVTM, ANQGSEA. CDR3 length equals 14 residues. Written as DNA, the CDR3 is TGCAGCGTGGACTCGGTTGGGAACACCGGGGAGCTGTTTCTT. Amino acids: CSVDSVGNTGELFL.

This clonotype was recorded many times. The chain recombines TRBV15 with TRBJ2-7; D gene uncertain. Germline assignment: CDR1 LNHNV and CDR2 YYDKDF (reference sequence). The V and J ends lost 6 bases and 4 bases respectively, with 16 bases between them. This CDR3 has 14 residues. The CDR3 spells CATRLGAPGYEQYF. CDR3 nucleotide sequence: TGTGCCACCAGATTAGGCGCCCCCGGGTACGAGCAGTACTTC.